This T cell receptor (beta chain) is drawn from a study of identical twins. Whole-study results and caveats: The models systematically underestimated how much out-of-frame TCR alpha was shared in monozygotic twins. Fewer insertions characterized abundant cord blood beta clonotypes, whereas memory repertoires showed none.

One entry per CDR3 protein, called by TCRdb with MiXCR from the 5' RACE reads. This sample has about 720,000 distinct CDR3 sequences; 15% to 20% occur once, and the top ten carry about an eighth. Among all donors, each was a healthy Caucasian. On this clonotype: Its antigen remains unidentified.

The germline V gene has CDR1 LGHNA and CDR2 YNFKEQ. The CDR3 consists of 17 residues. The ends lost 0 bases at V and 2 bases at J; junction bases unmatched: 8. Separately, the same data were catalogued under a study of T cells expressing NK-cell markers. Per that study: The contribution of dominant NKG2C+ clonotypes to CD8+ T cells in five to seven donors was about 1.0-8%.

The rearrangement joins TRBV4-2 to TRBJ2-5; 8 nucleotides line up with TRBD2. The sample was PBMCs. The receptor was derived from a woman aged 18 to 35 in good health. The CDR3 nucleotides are TGTGCCAGCAGCCAAGATTGGGTAGCGGGGACACAAGAGACCCAGTACTTC. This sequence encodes CASSQDWVAGTQETQYF.